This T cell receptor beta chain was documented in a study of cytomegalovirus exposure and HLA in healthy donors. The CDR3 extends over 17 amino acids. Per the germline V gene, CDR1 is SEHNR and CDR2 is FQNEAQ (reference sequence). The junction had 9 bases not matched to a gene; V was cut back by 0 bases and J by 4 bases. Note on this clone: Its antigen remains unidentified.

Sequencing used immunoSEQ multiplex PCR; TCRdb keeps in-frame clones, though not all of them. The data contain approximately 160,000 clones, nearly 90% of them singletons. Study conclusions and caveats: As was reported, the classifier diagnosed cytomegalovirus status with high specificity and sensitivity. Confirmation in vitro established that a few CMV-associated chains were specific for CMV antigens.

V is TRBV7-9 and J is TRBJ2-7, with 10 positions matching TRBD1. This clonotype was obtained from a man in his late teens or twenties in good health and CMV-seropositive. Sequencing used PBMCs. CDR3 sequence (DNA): TGTGCCAGCAGCTTAGCGCGTAGGGGACAGGGGACTTACGAGCAGTACTTC. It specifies CASSLARRGQGTYEQYF.